This TCR beta chain is drawn from a study of shared clonotypes between healthy human individuals. As to this clone: The sample carries other DNA sequences with the same CDR3.

Germline-derived CDR1 and CDR2 are LNHDA and SQIVND (reference sequence). Trimming cost V 5 bases and J 0 bases; bases outside gene matches: 4. This CDR3 contains 14 residues. Only in-frame clones appear in the TCRdb table, and some are missing; sequencing was by immunoSEQ multiplex PCR. This sample has about 2 million clones, with about 95% found just once. Naive CD8 isolation took CD45RO-negative cells positively selected for CCR7 and excluded terminally differentiated effector memory CD45RA+ cells. The V call is TRBV19, the J call TRBJ2-7; 7 nucleotides align to TRBD2. This TCR was recovered from a man aged 18 to 30 in good health. The source material was naive CD8+ T cells sorted from blood. CDR3 coding DNA: TGTGCCAGTAGTTTCGGCGGGAGCTCCTACGAGCAGTACTTC. Translation gives CASSFGGSSYEQYF.